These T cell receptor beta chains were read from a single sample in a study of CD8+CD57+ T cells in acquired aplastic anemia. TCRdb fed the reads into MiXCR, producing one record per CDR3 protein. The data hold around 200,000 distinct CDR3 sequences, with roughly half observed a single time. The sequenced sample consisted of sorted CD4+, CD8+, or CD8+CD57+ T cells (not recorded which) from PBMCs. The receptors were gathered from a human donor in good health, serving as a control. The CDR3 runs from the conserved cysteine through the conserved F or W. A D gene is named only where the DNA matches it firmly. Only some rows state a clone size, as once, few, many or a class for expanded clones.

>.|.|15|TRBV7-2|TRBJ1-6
TGTGCCAGCAGCTTAGGAAGCTCCTCCGATTCACCCCTCCACTTT
CASSLGSSSDSPLHF
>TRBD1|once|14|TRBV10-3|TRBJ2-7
TGTGCCATCAGCTCGACAGGGAGAGGCTACGAGCAGTACTTC
CAISSTGRGYEQYF
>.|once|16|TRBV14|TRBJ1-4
TGTGCCAGCAGCCAAGATATCCAGCGTCTAAAAGAAAGACTGTTTTTT
CASSQDIQRLKERLFF
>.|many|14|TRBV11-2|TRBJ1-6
TGTGCCAGCAGCTGGTCAGGGAGGAACTCACCCCTCCACTTT
CASSWSGRNSPLHF
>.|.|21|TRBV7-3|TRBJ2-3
.
CASSFYICSARVFSSTDTQYF
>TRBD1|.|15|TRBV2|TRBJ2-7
TGTGCCAGCAGTGAGGGACAGCCCCCCGACTACGAGCAGTACTTC
CASSEGQPPDYEQYF
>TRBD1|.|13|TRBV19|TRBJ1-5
TGTGCCAGTATCCGGACAGGGAATCAGCCCCAGCATTTT
CASIRTGNQPQHF
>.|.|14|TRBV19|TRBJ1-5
TGTGCCAGTAGTATCAGGTACCGCCAAGAGACCCAGCATTTT
CASSIRYRQETQHF
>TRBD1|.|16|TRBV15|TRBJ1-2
TGTGCCACCAGCAGACCGGGGACAGTTCGAGGCTATGGCTACACCTTC
CATSRPGTVRGYGYTF
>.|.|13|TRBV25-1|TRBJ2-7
TGTGCCAGCAGTGACAGGGGTTCCTACGAGCAGTACTTC
CASSDRGSYEQYF
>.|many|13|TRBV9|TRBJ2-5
TGTGCCAGCAGCCCTCAAAACACAGAGACCCAGTACTTC
CASSPQNTETQYF
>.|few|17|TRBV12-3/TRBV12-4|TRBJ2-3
TGTGCCAGCAGCAACAGACGGAGTCGATCTAGCACAGATACGCAGTATTTT
CASSNRRSRSSTDTQYF
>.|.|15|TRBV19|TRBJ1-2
TGTGCCAGTAGTATTCCGGGTCAGGCTAACTATGGCTACACCTTC
CASSIPGQANYGYTF
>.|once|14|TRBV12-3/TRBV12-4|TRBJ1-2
TGTGCCAGCAGAGGGTCAGCAGTTAACTATGGCTACACCTTC
CASRGSAVNYGYTF
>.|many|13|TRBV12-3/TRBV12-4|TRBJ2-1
TGTGCCAGCAGTTTAGGGGAGGACAATGAGCAGTTCTTC
CASSLGEDNEQFF
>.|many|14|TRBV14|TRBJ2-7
TGTGCCAGCAGCCAAGAAACAGCCTCCTACGAGCAGTACTTC
CASSQETASYEQYF
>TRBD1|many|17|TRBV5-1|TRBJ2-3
TGCGCCAGCAGCATAAACCCTCCGGGACAGATCACAGATACGCAGTATTTT
CASSINPPGQITDTQYF
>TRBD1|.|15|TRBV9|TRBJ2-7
TGTGCCAGCAGCGTAGCTTCGGGACAGCAATACGAGCAGTACTTC
CASSVASGQQYEQYF
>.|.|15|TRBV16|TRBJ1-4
TGTGCCAGCAGCCAATCCCCGGGGATCGAGGAAAAACTGTTTTTT
CASSQSPGIEEKLFF
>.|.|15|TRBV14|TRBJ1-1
TGTGCCAGCAGCGTACCATTACAGGGCAACACTGAAGCTTTCTTT
CASSVPLQGNTEAFF
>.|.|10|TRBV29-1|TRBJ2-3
TGCAGCGTTGGCACAGATACGCAGTATTTT
CSVGTDTQYF
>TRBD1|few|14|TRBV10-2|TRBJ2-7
TGCGCCAGCAGTGAGTCGACAGGGATCTACGAGCAGTACTTC
CASSESTGIYEQYF
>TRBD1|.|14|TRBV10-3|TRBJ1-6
TGTGCCATCAGTGGCGGGACAGGAGATTCACCCCTCCACTTT
CAISGGTGDSPLHF
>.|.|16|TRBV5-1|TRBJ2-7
TGCGCCAGCAGCTTGGAGCGCGGGCAGGGGACCTACGAGCAGTACTTC
CASSLERGQGTYEQYF
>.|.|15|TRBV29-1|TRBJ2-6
TGCAGCGTTGGAGGAGAAAGCTCTGGGGCCAACGTCCTGACTTTC
CSVGGESSGANVLTF
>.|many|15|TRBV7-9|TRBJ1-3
TGTGCCAGCAGCCCGGCGGGAGGGGATGGAAACACCATATATTTT
CASSPAGGDGNTIYF
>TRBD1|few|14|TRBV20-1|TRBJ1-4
TGCAGTGCTAGTTCGGGACAGACTAATGAAAAACTGTTTTTT
CSASSGQTNEKLFF
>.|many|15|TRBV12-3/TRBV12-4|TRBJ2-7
TGTGCCAGCAGCATCAACCGGGACACCTCCTACGAGCAGTACTTC
CASSINRDTSYEQYF
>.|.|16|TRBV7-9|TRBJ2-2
TGTGCCAGCAGCCTGGGGGGGACAGGGAACACCGGGGAGCTGTTTTTT
CASSLGGTGNTGELFF
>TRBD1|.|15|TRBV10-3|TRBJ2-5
TGTGCCAGCAGTTACGCATCCCAGGGGGCGAAGACCCAGTACTTC
CASSYASQGAKTQYF
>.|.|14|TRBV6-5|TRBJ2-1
TGTGCCAGCAGAGACAGGAGCTCCTACAATGAGCAGTTCTTC
CASRDRSSYNEQFF
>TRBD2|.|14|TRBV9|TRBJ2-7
TGTGCCAGCAGCGTGGTTAGCGGGAGCCACGAGCAGTACTTC
CASSVVSGSHEQYF
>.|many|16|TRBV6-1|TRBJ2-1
TGTGCCAGCAGCCCACCGGGATCCCGAGGAAACAATGAGCAGTTCTTC
CASSPPGSRGNNEQFF
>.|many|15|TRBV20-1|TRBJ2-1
TGCAGTGCTAGCCGGGGCAGGTCTCTGTACAATGAGCAGTTCTTC
CSASRGRSLYNEQFF
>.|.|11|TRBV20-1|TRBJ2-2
TGCAGTGCTAGAGACCCAGGGGAGCTGTTTTTT
CSARDPGELFF
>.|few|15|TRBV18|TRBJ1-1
TGTGCCAGCTCACCGCAACGGGGGGAGAGGACTGAAGCTTTCTTT
CASSPQRGERTEAFF
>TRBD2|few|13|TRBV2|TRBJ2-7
TGTGCCAGCAGGGCTAGCGGGCTTTACGAGCAGTACTTC
CASRASGLYEQYF
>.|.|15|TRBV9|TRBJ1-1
TGTGCCAGCAGCGTAGTGGCAGGGTCGAACACTGAAGCTTTCTTT
CASSVVAGSNTEAFF
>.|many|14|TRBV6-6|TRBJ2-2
TGTGCCAGCAGGGACGGATGGGACACCGGGGAGCTGTTTTTT
CASRDGWDTGELFF
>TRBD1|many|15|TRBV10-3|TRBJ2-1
TGTGCCATAAGTCCGGACAGGATGGGACCCAATGAGCAGTTCTTC
CAISPDRMGPNEQFF
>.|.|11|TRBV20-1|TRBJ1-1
TGCAGTGCTAGAGGGGATAGTGAAGCTTTCTTT
CSARGDSEAFF
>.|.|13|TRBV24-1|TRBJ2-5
TGTGCCACCAGTGCCGGGACCCCAGAGACCCAGTACTTC
CATSAGTPETQYF
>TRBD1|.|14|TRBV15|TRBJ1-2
TGTGCCACCAGCAGAGAGAACAGGGGGCATGGCTACACCTTC
CATSRENRGHGYTF
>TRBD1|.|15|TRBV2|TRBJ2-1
TGTGCCACTACTTTGACAGGGAACCCCTCGGATGAGCAGTTCTTC
CATTLTGNPSDEQFF
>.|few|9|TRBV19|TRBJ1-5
TGTGCCAGTAGTATGACCCAGCATTTT
CASSMTQHF
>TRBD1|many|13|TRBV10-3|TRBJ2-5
TGTGCCATCAACCGGGACAGGGCAGAGACCCAGTACTTC
CAINRDRAETQYF
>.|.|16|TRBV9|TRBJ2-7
TGTGCCAGCAGCTTAGCGGTTGGACCCAGCTCCTACGAGCAGTACTTC
CASSLAVGPSSYEQYF
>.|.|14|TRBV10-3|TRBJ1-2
TGTGCCATCAGTGATCGAGGGGTAGGTTCCGGTTACACCTTC
CAISDRGVGSGYTF
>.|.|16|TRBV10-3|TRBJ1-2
TGTGCCATCAGTGAGTCTTCCCAAACAGGGAGCTATGGCCACACCTTC
CAISESSQTGSYGHTF
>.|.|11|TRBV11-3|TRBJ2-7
TGTGCCAGCAGGAGAAGAGGCGAGCAGTACTTC
CASRRRGEQYF
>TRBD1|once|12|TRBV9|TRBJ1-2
TGTGCCAGCAGCGGGACAGGGTCAAGCTACACCTTC
CASSGTGSSYTF
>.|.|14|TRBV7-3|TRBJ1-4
TGTGCCCGCAGCGTTAACAGGGCCGGTGAAAAACTGTCTTTT
CARSVNRAGEKLSF
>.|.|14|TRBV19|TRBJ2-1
TGTGCCAGTAGTATAGGTGCGGACTACAATGAGCAGTTCTTC
CASSIGADYNEQFF
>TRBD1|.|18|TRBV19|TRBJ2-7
TGTGCCAGTAGTGCCAGCAGGTCTGTGACAGGGGGTAGCTACGAGCAGTACTTC
CASSASRSVTGGSYEQYF
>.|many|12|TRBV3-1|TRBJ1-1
TGTGCCAGCGTAGGGGGGAACACTGAAGCTTTCTTT
CASVGGNTEAFF
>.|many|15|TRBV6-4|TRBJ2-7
TGTGCCAGCAGTGAATTCACAGGGAGCTCCTACGAGCAGTACTTC
CASSEFTGSSYEQYF
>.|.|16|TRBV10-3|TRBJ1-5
TGTGCCATCAGTGAGCTCTCGGGACGGTCCAATCAGCCCCAGCACTTT
CAISELSGRSNQPQHF